Shown below are 18 T cell receptor beta chains from a single sample sequenced in a study of radiotherapy plus CTLA-4 blockade in lung cancer. The data were produced by immunoSEQ multiplex PCR, yet TCRdb's version contains in-frame clones alone and is incomplete. The sample contains roughly 25,000 clones, about three quarters of which appear only once. The sequences come from peripheral blood, collected from a patient treated with radiotherapy plus ipilimumab. Source of these receptors: a human donor with non-small cell lung cancer who had stable disease on radiotherapy plus ipilimumab.

The table lists this clone with a count of one. V gene TRBV9 combines with J gene TRBJ1-1; a weak D match, TRBD1 (6 bases). Trimming stripped 0 bases from V and 0 bases from J, with 12 bases between. The CDR3 consists of 16 residues. Germline V gene lookup returns CDR1 SGDLS and CDR2 YYNGEE. In DNA, the CDR3 is TGTGCCAGCAGCGTAGGAGGGGGAAGTTTGAACACTGAAGCTTTCTTT. Its translation: CASSVGGGSLNTEAFF.

In this sample, this clone turned up a few times. The V gene is TRBV28, the J gene TRBJ1-2; 8 positions match TRBD1. The germline V gene encodes CDR1 MDHEN and CDR2 SYDVKM. V shed 6 bases, J shed 4 bases, and the junction held 10 bases outside the gene matches. The CDR3 totals 15 residues. CDR3 protein: CASRTQGVGLYGYTF. The DNA for the CDR3 is TGTGCCAGCAGGACACAGGGGGTCGGACTCTATGGCTACACCTTC.

The chain is built from TRBV11-1 and TRBJ2-7; possibly TRBD2 for D (6 bases). This CDR3 is 16 amino acids long. Germline CDR1 and CDR2: SGHAT and FQDESV (reference sequence). V was cut by 1 base and J by 0 bases, with 13 bases left in between. The CDR3 loop reads CASSLGGGTASYEQYF. CDR3 coding DNA: TGTGCCAGCAGCTTAGGTGGGGGGACCGCCTCCTACGAGCAGTACTTC.

The chain recombines TRBV25-1 with TRBJ2-5, with D perhaps matching TRBD2 (6 bases). The CDR3 has 16 residues. Germline V lookup: CDR1 MGHDK, CDR2 SYGVNS. Trimming left V 1 base short and J 1 base short, with 13 bases between. The CDR3 is CASSEFWGEVQETQYF. The CDR3 nucleotides are TGTGCCAGCAGTGAATTTTGGGGGGAGGTCCAAGAGACCCAGTACTTC.

This rearrangement joins TRBV7-8 to TRBJ1-1; TRBD1 is a possible D gene (6 bases). V was shortened by 2 bases and J by 1 base, with 14 bases between the two germline ends. This CDR3 has 16 residues. Germline CDR1 reads SGHVS; CDR2 reads FQNEAQ. The CDR3 reads CASSLRGQKTNTEAFF. The CDR3 DNA sequence: TGTGCCAGCAGCTTACGAGGACAGAAAACGAACACTGAAGCTTTCTTT. Using reference TRBV7-8 and TRBJ1-1 for the parts outside the CDR3, the full variable domain is GAGVSQSPRYKVAKRGQDVALRCDPISGHVSLFWYQQALGQGPEFLTYFQNEAQLDKSGLPSDRFFAERPEGSVSTLKIQRTQQEDSAVYLCASSLRGQKTNTEAFFGQGTRLTVV.

V and J are TRBV10-2 and TRBJ2-1; the match to TRBD2 covers 11 bases. This CDR3 contains 13 residues. Germline trimming cut 6 bases from V and 8 bases from J; bases unmatched to any gene: 3. Germline values: CDR1 WSHSY, CDR2 SAAADI. The CDR3 is CASRLAGGDEQFF. CDR3 coding DNA: TGCGCCAGCAGGCTAGCGGGAGGAGATGAGCAGTTCTTC.

This clone was detected a few times. V is TRBV4-2 and J is TRBJ1-4; D is perhaps TRBD1 (5 bases). The germline CDR1 and CDR2 sequences are LGHNA and YNFKEQ. Trimming stripped 0 bases from V and 10 bases from J, with 9 bases between. CDR3 size: 13 residues. CDR3 sequence (DNA): TGTGCCAGCAGCCAAGACCAGGGCGGAAAACTGTTTTTT. This codes for CASSQDQGGKLFF.

The chain employs TRBV7-9 and TRBJ2-3; D gene uncertain. CDR1 and CDR2 from the germline V gene are SEHNR and FQNEAQ (reference sequence). V was clipped by 3 bases and J by 5 bases, with 3 bases between them. This CDR3 is 11 amino acids long. The DNA for the CDR3 is TGTGCCAGCAGCTTTCTAGATACGCAGTATTTT. It encodes CASSFLDTQYF. The whole variable domain, remainder taken from reference TRBV7-9 and TRBJ2-3, is DTGVSQNPRHKITKRGQNVTFRCDPISEHNRLYWYRQTLGQGPEFLTYFQNEAQLEKSRLLSDRFSAERPKGSFSTLEIQRTEQGDSAMYLCASSFLDTQYFGPGTRLTVL.

This clone has more than one count but fewer than ten. The J gene is TRBJ2-2, the V gene TRBV9; 12 bases align to TRBD2. The CDR3 extends over 15 amino acids. The germline CDR1 and CDR2 sequences are SGDLS and YYNGEE. The ends lost 4 bases at V and 6 bases at J; junction bases unmatched: 4. The CDR3 protein is CASSPRTSGAGELFF. CDR3 DNA: TGTGCCAGCAGCCCCCGGACTAGCGGGGCCGGGGAGCTGTTTTTT.

V gene TRBV6-5 combines with J gene TRBJ1-4; tentatively, D is TRBD1 (6 bases). Germline loops: CDR1 MNHEY, CDR2 SVGAGI. The CDR3 totals 14 residues. V gave up 7 bases and J gave up 7 bases, with 16 bases separating them. The CDR3 DNA reads TGTGCCAGCACCACAGGGAAGGTATCTGAAAAACTGTTTTTT. Its protein product is CASTTGKVSEKLFF.

This clone has only one observation. The genes are TRBV7-8 and TRBJ2-4; 7 positions agree with TRBD2. V trimming: 1 base; J trimming: 0 bases; junction bases outside the gene matches: 9. Germline V gene lookup returns CDR1 SGHVS and CDR2 FQNEAQ. CDR3 length: 18 residues. The CDR3 nucleotides read TGTGCCAGCAGCTTAGGCGCTAGCGGAAGTCTAGCCAAAAACATTCAGTACTTC. Residues: CASSLGASGSLAKNIQYF.

The chain has TRBV6-5 and TRBJ2-1, with D perhaps given as TRBD1 or TRBD2 (5 bases each). CDR3 length equals 15 residues. Trimming shortened V by 0 bases and J by 7 bases, and 13 bases separated the two germline ends. Germline CDR1 MNHEY, CDR2 SVGAGI. The CDR3 bases are TGTGCCAGCAGTTACTCCTCGGGGCTTGGGAATGAGCAGTTCTTC. Its protein is CASSYSSGLGNEQFF.

This clone has just a few counts. The CDR3 spells CASSPLSGQAPDTQYF. CDR3 in DNA: TGTGCCAGCTCACCTCTTAGTGGACAGGCGCCAGATACGCAGTATTTT. The chain employs TRBV18 and TRBJ2-3; 7 nucleotides line up with TRBD1. V shed 3 bases, J shed 4 bases, and the junction held 10 bases outside the gene matches. Germline CDR1 KGHSH, CDR2 LQKENI. This CDR3 contains 16 residues. Together with reference TRBV18 and TRBJ2-3, the CDR3 gives the full variable domain: NAGVMQNPRHLVRRRGQEARLRCSPMKGHSHVYWYRQLPEEGLKFMVYLQKENIIDESGMPKERFSAEFPKEGPSILRIQQVVRGDSAAYFCASSPLSGQAPDTQYFGPGTRLTVL.

CDR3 in amino acids: CASSLAYETQYF. CDR3 DNA sequence: TGTGCCAGCAGCTTAGCCTATGAGACCCAGTACTTC. The chain links TRBV7-9 to TRBJ2-5; D not certain. CDR1 and CDR2 from the germline V gene are SEHNR and FQNEAQ (reference sequence). V lost 0 bases to trimming and J lost 5 bases, with 4 bases between them. The CDR3 totals 12 residues.

The chain joins TRBV7-2 to TRBJ2-5; a weak D match, TRBD2 (6 bases). This CDR3 has 15 residues. V lost 0 bases, J lost 5 bases, and 13 bases lay in between. The germline V gene encodes CDR1 SGHTA and CDR2 FQGNSA. For the CDR3, the DNA is TGTGCCAGCAGCTTAGCACTAGCAAGTCGGGAGACCCAGTACTTC. It yields the protein CASSLALASRETQYF.

This clone occurred a few times. V and J are TRBV25-1 and TRBJ2-3; D uncertain. Trimming removed 3 bases from V and 0 bases from J, with 10 bases in between. The CDR3 loop spans 15 amino acids. Germline V gene data show CDR1 as MGHDK and CDR2 as SYGVNS. CDR3 residues: CASSDNGLSTDTQYF. CDR3 sequence (DNA): TGTGCCAGCAGTGATAACGGGCTGAGCACAGATACGCAGTATTTT.

This chain joins TRBV5-1 and TRBJ1-1; D is unresolved. The V gene lost 0 bases and the J gene lost 4 bases, with 16 bases spanning the gap. Germline lookup yields CDR1 SGHRS and CDR2 YFSETQ. There are 16 residues in the CDR3. CDR3 nucleotide sequence: TGCGCCAGCAGCTTGGACCGACCGGGTCCGACCACTGAAGCTTTCTTT. The encoded protein is CASSLDRPGPTTEAFF.

In DNA form, the CDR3 reads TGTGCCAGCAGCTTAATTGGGCAGGTGAATGAAAAACTGTTTTTT. It is translated as CASSLIGQVNEKLFF. V is TRBV7-8 and J is TRBJ1-4; no clear D gene. Looked up from germline, CDR1 is SGHVS and CDR2 is FQNEAQ. Trimming took 2 bases from V and 5 from J, leaving 12 bases between them. The CDR3 is made up of 15 amino acids.